Only one count was recorded for the clone carrying this T cell receptor (beta chain). Its specificity is not known. Profiling relied on immunoSEQ multiplex PCR, and the TCRdb table lists in-frame clones only, not all of them. The sample lists about 140,000 clones; 83% were seen once. V was trimmed by 2 bases and J by 9 bases, leaving 9 bases between them. Germline assignment: CDR1 SGHDT and CDR2 YYEEEE. This CDR3 spans 12 amino acids. This specimen belongs to a study of radiation and T cells in renal cell carcinoma. For the study at large: Nephrectomy followed 15 Gy stereotactic body radiation by 4 weeks.

Study outcomes and limitations: Without pretreatment biopsies, baseline tumor clonotype presence was undetermined. In blood, top tumor clones expanded by 2 weeks, shrinking by 4.

The time point was: baseline pretreatment blood. Treatment here: 15 Gy SBRT to primary tumor, nephrectomy 4 weeks later. The input for sequencing was blood, taken from a patient whose treatment included radiotherapy and nephrectomy. This TCR was sampled from a woman aged 50 to 65 with renal cell carcinoma. The chain is built from TRBV5-6 and TRBJ1-5; D call uncertain. CDR3 residues: CASSLGPRPQHF. CDR3 DNA: TGTGCCAGCAGCTTAGGTCCGCGGCCCCAGCATTTT.